This entry lists 3 T cell receptor beta chains sequenced from one sample in a study of shared clonotypes between healthy human individuals. The naive CD8 population came from CD45RO-negative cells selected for CCR7, without terminally differentiated effector memory CD45RA+ cells. Sequencing was performed with immunoSEQ multiplex PCR; in TCRdb, only in-frame clones are kept and a portion is missing. The data contain some 1,900,000 clones, approximately 94% of them singletons. Sequenced material: naive CD8+ T cells sorted from blood. These receptors all come from a man between 18 and 29 years old in good health.

This sequence joins TRBV27 and TRBJ2-1; D is perhaps TRBD2 (6 bases). V lost 5 bases, J lost 6 bases, and 17 bases lay in between. This CDR3 region has 15 residues. From germline, CDR1 is MNHEY and CDR2 SMNVEV (reference sequence). The CDR3 DNA reads TGTGCCAGCAGTCCCGATCCAGCTAGCGCCAATGAGCAGTTCTTC. Translated: CASSPDPASANEQFF.

The chain uses TRBV15 and TRBJ1-4; tentative D call: TRBD1 (5 bases). Germline-derived CDR1 and CDR2 are LNHNV and YYDKDF (reference sequence). V was shortened by 0 bases and J by 7 bases, with 15 bases between the two germline ends. The CDR3 consists of 16 residues. DNA of the CDR3: TGTGCCACCAGCAGAGATCAAGGGGTGACTCGTGAAAAACTGTTTTTT. Its protein product is CATSRDQGVTREKLFF.

The CDR3 coding sequence is TGCGCCAGCAGCTTAGCCGGACAGAGGGGGCCGTTCTCGAACACCGGGGAGCTGTTTTTT. This translates into CASSLAGQRGPFSNTGELFF. The chain joins TRBV5-1 to TRBJ2-2; 7 positions match TRBD1. With V trimmed by 2 bases and J by 0 bases, 16 bases remained unmatched. Per the germline V gene, CDR1 is SGHRS and CDR2 is YFSETQ. There are 20 residues in the CDR3.